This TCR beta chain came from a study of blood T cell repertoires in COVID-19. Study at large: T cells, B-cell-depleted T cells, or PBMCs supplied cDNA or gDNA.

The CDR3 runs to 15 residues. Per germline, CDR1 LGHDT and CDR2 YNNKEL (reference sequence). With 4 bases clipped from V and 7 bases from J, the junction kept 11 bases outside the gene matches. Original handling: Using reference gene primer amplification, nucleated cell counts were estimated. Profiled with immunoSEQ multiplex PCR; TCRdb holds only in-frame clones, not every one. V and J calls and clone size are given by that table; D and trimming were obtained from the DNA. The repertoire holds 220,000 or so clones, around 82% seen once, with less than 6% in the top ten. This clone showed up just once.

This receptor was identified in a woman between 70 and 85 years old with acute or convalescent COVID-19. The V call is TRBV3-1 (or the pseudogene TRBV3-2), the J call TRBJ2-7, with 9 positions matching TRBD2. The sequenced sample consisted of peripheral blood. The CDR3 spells CASSPPLSGSEEQYF. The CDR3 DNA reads TGTGCCAGCAGCCCCCCCCTTAGCGGGAGTGAAGAGCAGTACTTC.